This T cell receptor (beta chain) was retrieved from a study of shared clonotypes between healthy human individuals. The data were produced by immunoSEQ multiplex PCR, yet TCRdb's version contains in-frame clones alone and is incomplete. The sample has just over 2,000,000 clones, over 85% seen once; the top ten hold under 0.15%. The CDR3 is 17 residues long. V lost 0 bases to trimming and J lost 2 bases, with 13 bases between them. Germline V lookup: CDR1 SGHNT, CDR2 YENEEA. Comment on this clone: Its antigen is not identified.

Points from the study as a whole: Compared with memory subsets, naive subsets generally had larger estimated richness. It was expected that sequencing depth would affect clonotype sharing among donors. It was the non-shared clonotypes that had lower generation probabilities than clonotypes shared by all four donors.

Everyone who donated was a Caucasian adult who lived in Nashville, Tennessee. The chain combines TRBV11-3 with TRBJ2-2, with D maybe TRBD1 (6 bases). The sample comprised naive CD4+ T cells sorted from blood. Subset here: CD45RA+ positively selected. The clonotype originates from a man between 18 and 35 years old in good health. This CDR3 is CASSLEETGSNTGELFF. CDR3 DNA sequence: TGTGCCAGCAGCTTAGAAGAGACAGGATCCAACACCGGGGAGCTGTTTTTT. The whole variable domain, remainder taken from reference TRBV11-3 and TRBJ2-2, is EAGVVQSPRYKIIEKKQPVAFWCNPISGHNTLYWYLQNLGQGPELLIRYENEEAVDDSQLPKDRFSAERLKGVDSTLKIQPAELGDSAVYLCASSLEETGSNTGELFFGEGSRLTVL.